This T cell receptor (beta chain) came from a study of T cell repertoires in cytomegalovirus infection. This clonotype was observed a handful of times. Its target is not known. General study results and limits: The cumulative frequency of public TCR beta families identified carriers of CMV plus the relevant HLA.

In germline, CDR1 is LNHNV, CDR2 YYDKDF (reference sequence). This CDR3 comprises 14 residues. Between the trimmed V and J ends, which lost 0 bases and 5 bases, there was a span of 10 bases. MiXCR, applied by TCRdb to the reads, yields one record per CDR3 protein. Altogether around 740,000 distinct CDR3 sequences are present, 35% to 45% being singletons, with the ten largest covering under 3.5%. Sequenced sample: PBMCs. This clonotype originated in a human donor in good health (CMV status not recorded). Some clones in this sample may be carry-over from other donors' samples. The rearrangement links TRBV15 to TRBJ2-5, with D tentatively TRBD2 (6 bases). The CDR3 region is CATSRDKLAETQYF. For the CDR3, the DNA is TGTGCCACCAGCAGAGATAAACTAGCCGAGACCCAGTACTTC.